This record covers a single TCR beta chain. This sample is drawn from a study of T-cell reconstitution after alpha-beta-depleted transplantation in children. Trimming removed 7 bases from V and 1 base from J; junction bases left unmatched: 13. The CDR3 contains 17 residues. CDR1 and CDR2 (germline): MNHEY, SMNVEV (reference sequence). As it was prepared, the TCRbeta library received unique molecular identifiers. Using its own MiXCR run on the PCR reads, TCRdb lists one record per CDR3 protein. The sample holds around 490,000 distinct CDR3 sequences; over 9.5% are singletons and the top ten take 13% to 15%.

The sample consisted of PBMCs, mostly from graft donor cells, taken 180 days after TCRalphabeta/CD19-depleted stem cell transplant. The rearrangement joins TRBV27 to TRBJ1-1; 9 bases fit TRBD1. This TCR derives from a female patient aged 2 to 10 who had a stem cell transplant for aplastic anemia, so the T cells may come from the graft donor. Here the CDR3 reads CASTSSRDRDRNTEAFF. As DNA, the CDR3 is TGTGCCAGCACCTCCAGCCGGGACAGGGATAGGAACACTGAAGCTTTCTTT.